The 15 T cell receptor beta chains below come from one sample, sequenced in a study of low-dose radiotherapy and immunotherapy resistance in tumors. TRAV and TRBV primers primed cDNA for both TCRalpha and TCRbeta. The TCRs were subjected to amplification over 20 PCR cycles employing a constant-region primer in conjunction with a V-primer adapter. TCRdb passed the reads through MiXCR, listing each CDR3 protein once. The sample includes 75,000 to 95,000 distinct CDR3 sequences, 20% to 25% of them seen just once. The time point is: after trial treatment. The treatment was: LDRT plus nivolumab, ipilimumab, low-dose cyclophosphamide and aspirin (RACIN trial). Sample: PBMCs, taken after low-dose radiotherapy plus immunotherapy. Source of these receptors: a female donor with ovarian cancer.

This clonotype has at least ten counts. The chain has TRBV4-2 and TRBJ1-2; 9 nucleotides line up with TRBD1. Germline values: CDR1 LGHNA, CDR2 YNFKEQ. With 0 bases clipped from V and 5 bases from J, the junction kept 13 bases outside the gene matches. The CDR3 consists of 18 residues. CDR3 in DNA: TGTGCCAGCAGCCAAGATAGAAGTGTGACAGGGGGTGGGTATGGCTACACCTTC. Amino acid sequence: CASSQDRSVTGGGYGYTF.

The rearrangement links TRBV24-1 to TRBJ2-3; 7 bases are shared with TRBD2. V lost 1 base to trimming and J lost 2 bases; unmatched junction nucleotides: 5. CDR1 and CDR2 from the germline V gene are KGHDR and SFDVKD. CDR3 length: 16 residues. The CDR3 spells CATSDFQGGATDTQYF. Here the CDR3 DNA reads TGTGCCACCAGTGATTTTCAGGGAGGGGCCACAGATACGCAGTATTTT.

This clonotype occurred many times. J is TRBJ2-7 and V is TRBV19; tentatively, D is TRBD1 (6 bases). Germline V lookup: CDR1 LNHDA, CDR2 SQIVND (reference sequence). The CDR3 sequence is 14 residues long. Trimming took 5 bases from V and 3 from J, leaving 14 bases between them. The CDR3 coding sequence is TGTGCCAGTAGTCCAGGGGACGGAGGCTACGAGCAGTACTTC. As protein: CASSPGDGGYEQYF. Full variable domain (missing parts from reference TRBV19 and TRBJ2-7): DGGITQSPKYLFRKEGQNVTLSCEQNLNHDAMYWYRQDPGQGLRLIYYSQIVNDFQKGDIAEGYSVSREKKESFPLTVTSAQKNPTAFYLCASSPGDGGYEQYFGPGTRLTVT.

In its sample, this clonotype was seen many times. The chain recombines TRBV20-1 with TRBJ2-1; TRBD2 agrees at 7 bases. Germline CDR1 DFQATT, CDR2 SNEGSKA (reference sequence). The CDR3 covers 14 residues. Trimming removed 3 bases from V and 3 bases from J; junction bases left unmatched: 5. As DNA, the CDR3 is TGCAGTGCTAGGAGGGACTATGACTACAATGAGCAGTTCTTC. It is translated as CSARRDYDYNEQFF.

In this sample, this clonotype turned up many times. V gene TRBV20-1 combines with J gene TRBJ2-1; 9 nucleotides align to TRBD2. Trimming removed 3 bases from V and 5 bases from J; junction bases left unmatched: 5. This CDR3 region has 14 residues. Per the germline V gene, CDR1 is DFQATT and CDR2 is SNEGSKA (reference sequence). CDR3 sequence: CSASGSGRNNEQFF. DNA of the CDR3: TGCAGTGCTAGTGGGAGCGGGAGGAACAATGAGCAGTTCTTC.

This clonotype has at least ten counts. The gene calls are TRBV6-2 or TRBV6-3 and TRBJ1-5; 8 nucleotides agree with TRBD1. Looked up from germline, CDR1 is MNHEY and CDR2 is SVGEGT. The J segment lost 2 bases and the V segment lost 5 bases, leaving 5 bases of the junction unmatched. CDR3 length: 15 amino acids. The CDR3 loop is CASSKDRVGNQPQHF. In DNA form, the CDR3 reads TGTGCCAGCAGTAAGGACAGGGTCGGCAATCAGCCCCAGCATTTT.

This clonotype was picked up many times. CDR3 in amino acids: CASSQRDNYGYTF. CDR3 bases: TGCGCCAGCAGCCAGAGGGATAACTATGGCTACACCTTC. V and J are TRBV4-1 and TRBJ1-2; D gene unclear. The CDR3 is 13 residues long. V was trimmed by 3 bases and J by 1 base, leaving 6 bases between them. CDR1 is MGHRA and CDR2 is YSYEKL in the germline V gene.

This clonotype was recorded many times. The chain joins TRBV29-1 to TRBJ1-4; 7 nucleotides line up with TRBD1. The CDR3 loop spans 14 amino acids. The V and J ends lost 7 bases and 0 bases, in that order; junction bases with no gene match: 5. Germline CDR1 reads SQVTM; CDR2 reads ANQGSEA. CDR3 loop: CSAGDSATNEKLFF. CDR3 nucleotides: TGCAGCGCTGGGGACAGTGCAACTAATGAAAAACTGTTTTTT.

This clonotype was observed at least ten times. CDR3 in DNA: TGTGCCAGCACCCAGAGGGTGTCCGGGGAGCTGTTTTTT. Amino acid sequence: CASTQRVSGELFF. The V call is TRBV2, the J call TRBJ2-2; weak D call: TRBD2 (5 bases). This CDR3 comprises 13 residues. Trimming cost V 7 bases and J 6 bases, with 12 bases left between them. The germline CDR1 and CDR2 sequences are SNHLY and FYNNEI.

This clonotype was seen many times. The chain is built from TRBV12-5 and TRBJ1-5, with no clear D. The germline CDR1 and CDR2 sequences are LGHNT and FRNRAP. The V gene lost 1 base and the J gene lost 9 bases, with 13 bases spanning the gap. The CDR3 extends over 14 amino acids. Written as DNA, the CDR3 is TGTGCTAGTGGTTTGGCTGGGCGGGGTGGGCCCCAGCATTTT. Amino acids: CASGLAGRGGPQHF.

The sample holds many counts of this clonotype. The chain uses TRBV11-2 and TRBJ2-1; D ambiguous. V lost 0 bases to trimming and J lost 10 bases, with 10 bases between them. The CDR3 covers 13 residues. Germline CDR1 is SGHAT and CDR2 is FQNNGV. The CDR3 here is CASSLDRFREQFF. The CDR3, as DNA: TGTGCCAGCAGCTTAGATCGGTTTAGGGAGCAGTTCTTC.

J is TRBJ1-4 and V is TRBV1; TRBD1 is the table's D call and was not checked against the DNA. TRBV1 is labeled a pseudogene. This CDR3 has 17 amino acids. CDR3 in amino acids: CASSQEGQGVRYEKLFF. CDR3 bases: TGCGCCAGCAGCCAAGAAGGGCAAGGGGTGCGCTATGAAAAACTGTTTTTT.

For this clonotype: The junction does not match germline at one end; this may be a read error. The chain employs TRBV28 and TRBJ2-3, with D possibly matching TRBD1 (5 bases). This CDR3 has 15 amino acids. CDR1 is MDHEN, CDR2 SYDVKM, per germline. CDR3 sequence reads: CASSLWSITGDTQYF. CDR3 in DNA: TGTGCCAGCAGTCTATGGAGTATTACAGGAGATACGCAGTATTTT.

This chain uses TRBV5-1 with TRBJ1-1, with D unclear. This CDR3 spans 14 amino acids. The V and J ends lost 0 bases and 11 bases respectively, with 17 bases between them. Germline V lookup: CDR1 SGHRS, CDR2 YFSETQ. CDR3 DNA sequence: TGCGCCAGCAGCTTGGTTCGGACCGGCGACGTGGCTTTCTTT. It translates to CASSLVRTGDVAFF.

The rearrangement links TRBV5-1 to TRBJ2-1, with TRBD2 matching over 10 bases. The CDR3 is 15 residues long. Germline CDR1 is SGHRS and CDR2 is YFSETQ. The V and J ends lost 4 bases and 5 bases, in that order; junction bases with no gene match: 6. The CDR3 DNA reads TGCGCCAGCAGCCGGACTAGCGGAGCCAACAATGAGCAGTTCTTC. It codes for CASSRTSGANNEQFF.